This T cell receptor (beta chain) was observed in a study of T-cell memory formation after mild COVID-19. Study summary: Each donor largely had its own TCR clusters. Study-wide results and caveats: The study detected some responding clones in pre-infection memory, suggesting cross-reactive memory joined. Mainly CM and EM harbored the contracting CD4+ clones; mainly EMRA harbored the CD8+ ones.

As regards this clonotype: Its target is not known.

Germline lookup yields CDR1 DFQATT and CDR2 SNEGSKA (reference sequence). V trimming: 1 base; J trimming: 1 base; junction bases outside the gene matches: 18. This CDR3 comprises 20 residues. Employing constant-segment primers, 5'RACE generated TCR alpha and TCR beta cDNA libraries bearing sample barcodes and UMIs. Via MiXCR, TCRdb re-called the 5' RACE reads, giving one row per CDR3 protein. Of about 470,000 distinct CDR3 sequences in the sample, about 23% were seen once. The chain couples TRBV20-1 to TRBJ1-1; TRBD1 agrees at 10 bases. Sequences were obtained from PBMCs or a T cell subset sorted from them (not recorded which). This receptor was obtained from an adult woman who had mild COVID-19 (a few samples of this study predate the infection). Cell type and time point are not known. This chain's CDR3 is CSARAPGQGRPAWENTEAFF. The CDR3 coding sequence is TGCAGTGCTAGAGCCCCGGGACAGGGGAGGCCCGCATGGGAGAACACTGAAGCTTTCTTT.